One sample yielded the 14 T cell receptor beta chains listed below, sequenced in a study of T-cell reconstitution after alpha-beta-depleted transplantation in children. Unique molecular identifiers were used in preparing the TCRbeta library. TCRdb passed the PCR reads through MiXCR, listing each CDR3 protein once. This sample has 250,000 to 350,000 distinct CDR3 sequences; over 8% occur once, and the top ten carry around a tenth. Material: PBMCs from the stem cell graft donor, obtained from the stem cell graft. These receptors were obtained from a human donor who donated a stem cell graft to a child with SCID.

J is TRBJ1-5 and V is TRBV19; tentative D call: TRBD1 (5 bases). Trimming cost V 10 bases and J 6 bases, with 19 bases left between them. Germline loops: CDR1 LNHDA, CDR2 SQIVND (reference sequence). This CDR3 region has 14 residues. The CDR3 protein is CATISPGDFQPQHF. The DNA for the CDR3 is TGTGCCACCATAAGTCCGGGGGACTTTCAGCCCCAGCATTTT.

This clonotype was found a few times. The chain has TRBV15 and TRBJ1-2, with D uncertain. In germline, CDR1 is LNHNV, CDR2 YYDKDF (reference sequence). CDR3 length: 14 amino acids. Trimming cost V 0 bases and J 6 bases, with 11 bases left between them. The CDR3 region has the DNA TGTGCCACCAGCAGAGATCAGGCCGTTGATGGCTACACCTTC. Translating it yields CATSRDQAVDGYTF.

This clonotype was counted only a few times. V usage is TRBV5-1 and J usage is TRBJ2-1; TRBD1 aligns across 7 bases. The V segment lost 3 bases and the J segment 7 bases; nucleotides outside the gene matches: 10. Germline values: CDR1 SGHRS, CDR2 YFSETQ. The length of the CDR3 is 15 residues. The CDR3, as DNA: TGCGCCAGCAGCTGGGGAGACAGGGAACCGAATGAGCAGTTCTTC. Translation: CASSWGDREPNEQFF.

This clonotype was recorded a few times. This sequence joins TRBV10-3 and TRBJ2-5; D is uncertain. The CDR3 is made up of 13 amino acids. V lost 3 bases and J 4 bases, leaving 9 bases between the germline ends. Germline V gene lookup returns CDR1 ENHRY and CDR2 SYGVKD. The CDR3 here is CAISDGSGETQYF. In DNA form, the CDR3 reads TGTGCCATCAGTGACGGATCTGGAGAGACCCAGTACTTC.

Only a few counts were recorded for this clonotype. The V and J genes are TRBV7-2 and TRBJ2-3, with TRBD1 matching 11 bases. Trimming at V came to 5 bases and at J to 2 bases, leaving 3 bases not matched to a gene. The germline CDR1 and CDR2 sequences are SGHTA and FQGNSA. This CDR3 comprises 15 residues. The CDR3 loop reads CASSPGQGDTDTQYF. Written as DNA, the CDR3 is TGTGCCAGCAGCCCGGGACAGGGGGACACAGATACGCAGTATTTT.

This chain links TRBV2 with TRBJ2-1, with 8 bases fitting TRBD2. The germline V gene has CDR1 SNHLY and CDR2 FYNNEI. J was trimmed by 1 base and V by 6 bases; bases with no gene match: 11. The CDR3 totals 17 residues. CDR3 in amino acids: CASSLRPSGGSYNEQFF. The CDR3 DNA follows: TGTGCCAGCAGCCTCAGGCCCAGCGGGGGTTCCTACAATGAGCAGTTCTTC.

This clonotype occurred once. The CDR3 DNA reads TGTGCCAGGGCGGGGTGGGCCCCCCCTGGGGCCAACGTCCTGACTTTC. Its translation is CARAGWAPPGANVLTF. This chain links TRBV7-2 with TRBJ2-6; tentative D call: TRBD2 (6 bases). The CDR3 has 16 residues. Germline CDR1 and CDR2: SGHTA and FQGNSA. Trimming took off 9 bases at V and 2 bases at J, with 17 bases between the two ends.

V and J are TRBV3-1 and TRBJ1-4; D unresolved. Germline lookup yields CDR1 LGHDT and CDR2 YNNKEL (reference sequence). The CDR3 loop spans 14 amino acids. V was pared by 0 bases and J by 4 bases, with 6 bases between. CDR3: CASSQEVYNEKLFF. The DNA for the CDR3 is TGTGCCAGCAGCCAAGAAGTTTATAATGAAAAACTGTTTTTT.

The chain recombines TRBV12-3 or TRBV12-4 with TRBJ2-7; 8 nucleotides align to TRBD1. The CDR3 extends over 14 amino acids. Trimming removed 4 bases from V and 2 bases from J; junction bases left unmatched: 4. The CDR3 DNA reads TGTGCCAGCAGTTACCTGACAGGGGCCTACGAGCAGTACTTC. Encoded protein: CASSYLTGAYEQYF.

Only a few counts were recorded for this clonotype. As DNA, the CDR3 is TGTGCCAGCAGCGACAGGGGGATTGCAGATACGCAGTATTTT. Its protein product is CASSDRGIADTQYF. The chain combines TRBV7-9 with TRBJ2-3, with 9 bases fitting TRBD1. The germline V gene encodes CDR1 SEHNR and CDR2 FQNEAQ (reference sequence). After removal of 5 bases from V and 4 bases from J, the junction contained 4 bases not matched to a gene. CDR3 length: 14 residues.

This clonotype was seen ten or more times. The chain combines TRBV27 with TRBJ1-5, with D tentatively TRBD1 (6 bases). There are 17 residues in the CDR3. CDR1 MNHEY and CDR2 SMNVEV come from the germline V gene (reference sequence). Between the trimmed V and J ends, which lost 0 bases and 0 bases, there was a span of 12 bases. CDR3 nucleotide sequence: TGTGCCAGCAGTTTATCCGGACAGTCTTATAGCAATCAGCCCCAGCATTTT. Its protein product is CASSLSGQSYSNQPQHF.

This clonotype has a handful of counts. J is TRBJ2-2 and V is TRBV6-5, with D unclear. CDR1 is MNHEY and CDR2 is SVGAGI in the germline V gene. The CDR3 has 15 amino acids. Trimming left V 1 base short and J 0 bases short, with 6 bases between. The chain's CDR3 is CASSYFHANTGELFF. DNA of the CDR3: TGTGCCAGCAGTTACTTTCACGCGAACACCGGGGAGCTGTTTTTT.

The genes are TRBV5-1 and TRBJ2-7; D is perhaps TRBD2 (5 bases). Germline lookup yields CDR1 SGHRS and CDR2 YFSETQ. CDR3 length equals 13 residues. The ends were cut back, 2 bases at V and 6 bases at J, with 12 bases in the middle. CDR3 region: CASSFEGRVEQYF. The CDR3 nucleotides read TGCGCCAGCAGCTTTGAGGGTCGGGTCGAGCAGTACTTC.

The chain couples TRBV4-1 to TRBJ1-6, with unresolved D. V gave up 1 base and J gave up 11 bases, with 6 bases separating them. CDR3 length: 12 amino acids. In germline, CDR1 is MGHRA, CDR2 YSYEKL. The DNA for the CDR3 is TGCGCCAGCAGCCAAGGTGTGCCACCCCTCCACTTT. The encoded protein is CASSQGVPPLHF.